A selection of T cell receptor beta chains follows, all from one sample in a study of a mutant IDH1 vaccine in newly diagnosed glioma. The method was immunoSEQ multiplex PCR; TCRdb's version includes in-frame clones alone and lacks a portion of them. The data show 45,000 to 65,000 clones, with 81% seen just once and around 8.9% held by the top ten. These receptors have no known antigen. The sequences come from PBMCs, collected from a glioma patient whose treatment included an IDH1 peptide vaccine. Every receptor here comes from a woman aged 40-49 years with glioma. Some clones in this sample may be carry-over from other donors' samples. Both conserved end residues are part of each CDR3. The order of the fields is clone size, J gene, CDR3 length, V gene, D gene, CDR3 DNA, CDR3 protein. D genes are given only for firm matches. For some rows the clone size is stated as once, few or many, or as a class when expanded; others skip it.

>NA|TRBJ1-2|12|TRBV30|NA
TGTGCCTGGAGTAACGGGAACTATGGCTACACCTTC
CAWSNGNYGYTF
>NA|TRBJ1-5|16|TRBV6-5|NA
TGTGCCAGCAGTTCCTTACCTATCGGGGGCAATCAGCCCCAGCATTTT
CASSSLPIGGNQPQHF
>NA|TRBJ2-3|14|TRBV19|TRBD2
TGTGCCAGTAGGACTAGCGGGGCCCCAGATACGCAGTATTTT
CASRTSGAPDTQYF
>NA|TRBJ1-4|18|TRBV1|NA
TGCACCAGCAGCCAAGATTTAGGCCCCGGGACAGACAGTGAAAAACTGTTTTTT
CTSSQDLGPGTDSEKLFF
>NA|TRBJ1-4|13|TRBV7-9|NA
TGTGCCAGCAGCTTAGTCGGCGAGGAAAAACTGTTTTTT
CASSLVGEEKLFF
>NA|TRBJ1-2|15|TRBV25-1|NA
TGTGCCAGCAGTGACCAAACTCAGGGAGGAGATGGCTACACCTTC
CASSDQTQGGDGYTF
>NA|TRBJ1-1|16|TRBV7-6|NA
TGTGCCAGCAGCCCCTCCTCCGTAGTAATGTACACTGAAGCTTTCTTT
CASSPSSVVMYTEAFF
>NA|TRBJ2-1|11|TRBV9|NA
TGTGCCAGCAGCGTAGGGGGTGAGCAGTTCTTC
CASSVGGEQFF
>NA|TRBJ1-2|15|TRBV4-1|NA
TGCGCCAGCAGCACTTCCGGGACGGATAACTATGGCTACACCTTC
CASSTSGTDNYGYTF
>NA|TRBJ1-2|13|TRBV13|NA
TGTGCCAGCAGCCCGGTGACGGGCTATGGCTACACCTTC
CASSPVTGYGYTF
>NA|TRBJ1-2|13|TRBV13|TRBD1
TGTGCCAGCAGTTCGGACAGGACGGGAGGCTACACCTTC
CASSSDRTGGYTF
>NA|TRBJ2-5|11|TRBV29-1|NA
TGCAGCGTTTCGCAGGGCGAGACCCAGTACTTC
CSVSQGETQYF
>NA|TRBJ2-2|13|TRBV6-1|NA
TGTGCCAGCAGTGACGGAGACACCGGGGAGCTGTTTTTT
CASSDGDTGELFF
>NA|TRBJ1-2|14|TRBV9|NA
TGTGCCAGCAGCGTAGTGCCCAACTCCGTGGGCTACACCTTC
CASSVVPNSVGYTF
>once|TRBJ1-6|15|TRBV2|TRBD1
TGTGCCAGCAGACCAGGGGGGTTCTATAATTCACCCCTCCACTTT
CASRPGGFYNSPLHF
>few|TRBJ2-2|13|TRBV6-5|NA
TGTGCCAGCAACGGCGGTAACACCGGGGAGCTGTTTTTT
CASNGGNTGELFF
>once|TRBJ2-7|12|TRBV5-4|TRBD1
TGTGCCAGCAGCGCAGGGACAGAGGAGCAGTACTTC
CASSAGTEEQYF
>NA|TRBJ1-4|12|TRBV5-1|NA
TGCGCCAGCAGCCCCGAGGGTGAAAAACTGTTTTTT
CASSPEGEKLFF
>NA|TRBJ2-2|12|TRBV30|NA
TGTGCCTGGAGGGGGAACACCGGGGAGCTGTTTTTT
CAWRGNTGELFF
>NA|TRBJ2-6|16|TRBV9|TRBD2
TGTGCCAGCAGCGTAGGTGGGGGGGCTGGGGCCAACGTCCTGACTTTC
CASSVGGGAGANVLTF
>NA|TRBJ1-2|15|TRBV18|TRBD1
TGTGCCAGCTCACCCCCCGGGACAGGGAGCTATGGCTACACCTTC
CASSPPGTGSYGYTF
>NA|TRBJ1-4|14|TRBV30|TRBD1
TGTGCCTGGGACGGGACAGGGGGCTTCGAAAAACTGTTTTTT
CAWDGTGGFEKLFF
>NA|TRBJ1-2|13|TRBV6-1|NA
TGTGCCAGCAGTGAGGGGCAGTTCTATGGCTACACCTTC
CASSEGQFYGYTF
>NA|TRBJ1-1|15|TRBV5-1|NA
TGCGCCAGCAGCCGGGTGGGGGGTAGGAACACTGAAGCTTTCTTT
CASSRVGGRNTEAFF
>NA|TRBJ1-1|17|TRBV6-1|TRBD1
TGTGCCAGCAGTGAAGAAGAGACAGGGGGCCTGGTCACTGAAGCTTTCTTT
CASSEEETGGLVTEAFF
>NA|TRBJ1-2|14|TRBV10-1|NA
TGCGCCAGCAGCCCCACCCTGGGAGGGACTGGCTACACCTTC
CASSPTLGGTGYTF
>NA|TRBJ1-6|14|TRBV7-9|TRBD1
TGTGCCAGCAGCCCGGGACAGGGTAATTCACCCCTCCACTTT
CASSPGQGNSPLHF